These T cell receptor beta chains were read from a single sample in a study of shared clonotypes between healthy human individuals. Using immunoSEQ multiplex PCR, the repertoire was profiled, and TCRdb retains in-frame clones only, with some absent. This sample yields roughly 2 million clones, of which roughly 95% are seen a single time; around 0.13% belongs to the top ten. The source material was naive CD4+ T cells sorted from blood. These receptors all stem from a man aged 18 to 29 in good health. Each CDR3 is given with its conserved first and last residue.

cdr3_aa: CASSYGRWQDGYTF
v_call: TRBV18
j_call: TRBJ1-2

cdr3_aa: CASSLDPSNQPQHF
v_call: TRBV5-1
j_call: TRBJ1-5

cdr3_aa: CASLTQVNTGELFF
v_call: TRBV6-1
j_call: TRBJ2-2

cdr3_aa: CASSFAAGTEAFF
v_call: TRBV11-3
j_call: TRBJ1-1

cdr3_aa: CASRPGGFGEQYF
v_call: TRBV7-8
j_call: TRBJ2-7

cdr3_aa: CAGRTSGGTGELFF
v_call: TRBV7-8
j_call: TRBJ2-2

cdr3_aa: CASRQGSRLETQYF
v_call: TRBV5-1
j_call: TRBJ2-5

cdr3_aa: CASSSRRAELGEQYF
v_call: TRBV27
j_call: TRBJ2-7

cdr3_aa: CASSDAGLETQYF
v_call: TRBV10-1
j_call: TRBJ2-5

cdr3_aa: CASRLPSGYEQYF
v_call: TRBV6-5
j_call: TRBJ2-7

cdr3_aa: CSAPGSETQYF
v_call: TRBV20-1
j_call: TRBJ2-5

cdr3_aa: CASSLGGRATDTQYF
v_call: TRBV5-1
j_call: TRBJ2-3

cdr3_aa: CASSPEGPYEQYF
v_call: TRBV14
j_call: TRBJ2-7

cdr3_aa: CASSPHAPQGRAFF
v_call: TRBV6-6
j_call: TRBJ1-1

cdr3_aa: CASRNPGTGMSTEAFF
v_call: TRBV28
j_call: TRBJ1-1

cdr3_aa: CASGRALETQYF
v_call: TRBV7-9
j_call: TRBJ2-5

cdr3_aa: CASSLGDRGAGNIQYF
v_call: TRBV5-1
j_call: TRBJ2-4

cdr3_aa: CASSEGGNTEAFF
v_call: TRBV2
j_call: TRBJ1-1

cdr3_aa: CASSLRRQSSYEQYF
v_call: TRBV5-1
j_call: TRBJ2-7

cdr3_aa: CAWSGGSGQGNQYF
v_call: TRBV30
j_call: TRBJ2-5

cdr3_aa: CSVLAGANQETQYF
v_call: TRBV29-1
j_call: TRBJ2-5

cdr3_aa: CASGGGSNQPQHF
v_call: TRBV28
j_call: TRBJ1-5

cdr3_aa: CASSRTGGNSPLHF
v_call: TRBV6-5
j_call: TRBJ1-6

cdr3_aa: CASSPTPGGTEAFF
v_call: TRBV6-6
j_call: TRBJ1-1

cdr3_aa: CASSLLDRAITPYGYTF
v_call: TRBV28
j_call: TRBJ1-2

cdr3_aa: CASSPQGGLQETQYF
v_call: TRBV5-1
j_call: TRBJ2-5

cdr3_aa: CAWSVGATYTQYF
v_call: TRBV30
j_call: TRBJ2-3

cdr3_aa: CASSGGVGSPLHF
v_call: TRBV10-1
j_call: TRBJ1-6

cdr3_aa: CASSPPAGGSDTQYF
v_call: TRBV9
j_call: TRBJ2-3

cdr3_aa: CASGWGSEQYF
v_call: TRBV2
j_call: TRBJ2-7

cdr3_aa: CASSDFPGQGIAYEQYF
v_call: TRBV25-1
j_call: TRBJ2-7

cdr3_aa: CASSYPGLAVTGEQFF
v_call: TRBV6-6
j_call: TRBJ2-1

cdr3_aa: CASNHPGGDSYNSPLHF
v_call: TRBV21-1
j_call: TRBJ1-6

cdr3_aa: CASSQQGDQPQHF
v_call: TRBV2
j_call: TRBJ1-5

cdr3_aa: CASSYSKGQGRGYTF
v_call: TRBV6-5
j_call: TRBJ1-2

cdr3_aa: CASSRGLEKETQYF
v_call: TRBV5-4
j_call: TRBJ2-5

cdr3_aa: CASLKGDPPGELFF
v_call: TRBV6-1
j_call: TRBJ2-2

cdr3_aa: CASSRGTDKETQYF
v_call: TRBV6-5
j_call: TRBJ2-5

cdr3_aa: CASSVDGDNTIYF
v_call: TRBV9
j_call: TRBJ1-3

cdr3_aa: CASSSQGFSGRQYF
v_call: TRBV11-2
j_call: TRBJ2-7

cdr3_aa: CASSYGQGNEKLFF
v_call: TRBV6-5
j_call: TRBJ1-4

cdr3_aa: CATSRERQGWGNQPQHF
v_call: TRBV15
j_call: TRBJ1-5

cdr3_aa: CASSLSIGDNEQFF
v_call: TRBV18
j_call: TRBJ2-1

cdr3_aa: CASSDPRTDSTDTQYF
v_call: TRBV28
j_call: TRBJ2-3